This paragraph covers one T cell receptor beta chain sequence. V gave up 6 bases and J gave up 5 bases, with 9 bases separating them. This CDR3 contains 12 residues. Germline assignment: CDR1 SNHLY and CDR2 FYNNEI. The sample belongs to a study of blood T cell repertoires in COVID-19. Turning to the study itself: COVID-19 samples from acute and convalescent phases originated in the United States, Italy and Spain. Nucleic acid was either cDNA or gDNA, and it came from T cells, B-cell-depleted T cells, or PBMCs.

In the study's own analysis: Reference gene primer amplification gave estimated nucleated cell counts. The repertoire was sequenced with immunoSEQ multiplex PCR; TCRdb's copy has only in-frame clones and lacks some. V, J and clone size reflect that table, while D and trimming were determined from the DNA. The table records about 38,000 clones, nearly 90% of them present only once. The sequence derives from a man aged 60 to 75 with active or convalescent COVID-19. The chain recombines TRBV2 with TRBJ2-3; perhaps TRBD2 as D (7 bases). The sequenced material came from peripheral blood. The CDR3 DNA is TGTGCCAGCAGGGGAGGGGGAGATACGCAGTATTTT. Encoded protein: CASRGGGDTQYF.